This TCR beta chain was captured in a study of T cells in tuberculosis. On the study more broadly: IGRA-negative adolescents, IGRA-positive adolescents with latent tuberculosis and adults with active tuberculosis formed this South African cohort. Study outcomes and limitations: Selection depended on which cryopreserved specimens were available. Smaller alpha distances in active tuberculosis partly reflected shorter CDR3-alpha lengths.

In regard to this clone: Its matching antigen is unknown.

Tuberculin skin test and IGRA determined adolescents' latent tuberculosis status at entry. Generated by immunoSEQ multiplex PCR, the TCRdb table keeps only in-frame clones and is missing some. The sample lists 25,000 to 35,000 clones, around 90% occurring once. The receptor was derived from a donor between 10 and 35 years old with latent tuberculosis or without tuberculosis infection. Some clones in this sample may be carry-over from other donors' samples. The material sequenced was PBMCs.

Written as DNA, the CDR3 is TGTGCCAGCAGCGAGCGGGGTAATGAGCAGTTCTTC. Translating gives CASSERGNEQFF. This sequence joins TRBV7-9 and TRBJ2-1; TRBD2 agrees at 7 bases. CDR3 length: 12 residues. V gave up 5 bases and J gave up 7 bases; unmatched junction bases: 2. Germline V gives CDR1 SEHNR, CDR2 FQNEAQ (reference sequence).